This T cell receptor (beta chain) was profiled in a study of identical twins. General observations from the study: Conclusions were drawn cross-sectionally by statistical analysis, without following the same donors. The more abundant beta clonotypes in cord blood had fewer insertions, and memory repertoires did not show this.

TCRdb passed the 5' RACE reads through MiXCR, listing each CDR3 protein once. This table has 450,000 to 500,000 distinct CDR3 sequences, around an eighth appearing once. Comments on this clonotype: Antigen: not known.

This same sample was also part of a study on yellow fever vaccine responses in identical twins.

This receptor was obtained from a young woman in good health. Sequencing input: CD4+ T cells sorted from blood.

CDR3 sequence reads: CASSSPAGWGSYEQYF. For the CDR3, the DNA is TGTGCCAGCAGTTCCCCGGCAGGGTGGGGCTCCTACGAGCAGTACTTC. The chain employs TRBV7-9 and TRBJ2-7; TRBD1 might be the D (5 bases). The germline V gene has CDR1 SEHNR and CDR2 FQNEAQ (reference sequence). Trimming removed 6 bases at V and 0 bases at J, with 18 bases between. This CDR3 is 16 amino acids long.